This TCR beta chain was captured by sequencing in a study of blood T cells in healthy people across ages. Losses at the gene ends were 4 bases for V and 7 bases for J; bases not matched to a gene: 17. This CDR3 spans 19 amino acids. Study results and caveats: Reliance upon unsorted PBMCs precluded definitive naive versus antigen-experienced comparison. Older age went with lower TCR beta diversity per million T cells, in a roughly linear way. Naive CD4+ cell counts and diversity both ran higher in long-lived than in aged donors.

A note on this clonotype: Its antigen is currently unknown.

Alongside a J-beta primer mix, a sample-barcoded 5' primer served in a second PCR lasting 7 to 11 cycles. TCRdb reanalysed the 5' RACE reads using MiXCR and keeps one entry per CDR3 protein. The sample includes 650,000 to 1,000,000 distinct CDR3 sequences, under 40% seen only once; the top ten take 13%. Every sample had a minimum of 6 million PBMCs isolated. The origin of this receptor is a man aged 18 to 30 in good health. The sample taken for sequencing was blood. The chain couples TRBV12-3 or TRBV12-4 to TRBJ2-7, with TRBD2 matching 15 bases. The CDR3 DNA is TGTGCCAGCAGTTCTGGACTAGCGGGGGGGCAGGGTTTGTACAATGAGCAGTACTTC. The encoded protein is CASSSGLAGGQGLYNEQYF.